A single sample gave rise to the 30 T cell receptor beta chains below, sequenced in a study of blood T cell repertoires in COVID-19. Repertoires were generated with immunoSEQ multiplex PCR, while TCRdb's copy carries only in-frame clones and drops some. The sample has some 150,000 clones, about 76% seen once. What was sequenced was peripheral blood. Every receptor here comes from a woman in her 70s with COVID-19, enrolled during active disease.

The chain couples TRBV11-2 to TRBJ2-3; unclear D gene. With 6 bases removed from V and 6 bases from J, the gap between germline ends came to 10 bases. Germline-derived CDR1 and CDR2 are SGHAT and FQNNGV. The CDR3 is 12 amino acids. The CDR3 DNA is TGTGCCAGCAGTCCTTCCGGGGATACGCAGTATTTT. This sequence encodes CASSPSGDTQYF. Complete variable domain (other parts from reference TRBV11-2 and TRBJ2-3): EAGVAQSPRYKIIEKRQSVAFWCNPISGHATLYWYQQILGQGPKLLIQFQNNGVVDDSQLPKDRFSAERLKGVDSTLKIQPAKLEDSAVYLCASSPSGDTQYFGPGTRLTVL.

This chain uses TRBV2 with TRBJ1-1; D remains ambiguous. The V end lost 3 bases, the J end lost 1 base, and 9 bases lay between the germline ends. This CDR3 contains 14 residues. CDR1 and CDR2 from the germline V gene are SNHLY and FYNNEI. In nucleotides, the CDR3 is TGTGCCAGCAGTGAGATGGAGGGGAACACTGAAGCTTTCTTT. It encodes CASSEMEGNTEAFF.

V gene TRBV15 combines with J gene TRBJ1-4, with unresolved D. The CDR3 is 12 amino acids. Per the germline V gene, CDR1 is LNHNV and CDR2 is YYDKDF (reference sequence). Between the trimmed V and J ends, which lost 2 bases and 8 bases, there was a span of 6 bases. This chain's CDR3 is CATSRFREKLFF. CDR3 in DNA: TGTGCCACCAGCAGATTCAGAGAAAAACTGTTTTTT.

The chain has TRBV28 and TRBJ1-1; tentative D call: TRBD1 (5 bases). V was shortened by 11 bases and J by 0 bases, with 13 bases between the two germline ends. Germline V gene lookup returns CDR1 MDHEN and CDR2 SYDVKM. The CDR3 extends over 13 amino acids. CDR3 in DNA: TGTGCCTCCACAGGCTACATGAACACTGAAGCTTTCTTT. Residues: CASTGYMNTEAFF.

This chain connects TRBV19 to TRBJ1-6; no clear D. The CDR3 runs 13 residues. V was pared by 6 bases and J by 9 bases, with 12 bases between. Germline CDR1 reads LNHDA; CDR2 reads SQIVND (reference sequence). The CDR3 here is CASSMEDSSPLHF. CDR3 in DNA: TGTGCCAGTAGCATGGAGGATAGTTCACCCCTCCACTTT.

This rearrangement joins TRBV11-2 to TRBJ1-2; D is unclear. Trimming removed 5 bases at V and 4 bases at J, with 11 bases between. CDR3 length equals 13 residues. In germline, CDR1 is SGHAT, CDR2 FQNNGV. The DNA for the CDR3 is TGTGCCAGCAGCCCGATTCGGAGCTATGGCTACACCTTC. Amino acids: CASSPIRSYGYTF.

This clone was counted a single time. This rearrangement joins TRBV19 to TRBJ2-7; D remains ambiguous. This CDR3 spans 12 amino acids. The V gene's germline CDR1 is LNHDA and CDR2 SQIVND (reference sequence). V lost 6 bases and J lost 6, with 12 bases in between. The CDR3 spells CASSFLFGEQYF. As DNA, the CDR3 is TGTGCCAGTAGCTTCCTCTTCGGCGAGCAGTACTTC.

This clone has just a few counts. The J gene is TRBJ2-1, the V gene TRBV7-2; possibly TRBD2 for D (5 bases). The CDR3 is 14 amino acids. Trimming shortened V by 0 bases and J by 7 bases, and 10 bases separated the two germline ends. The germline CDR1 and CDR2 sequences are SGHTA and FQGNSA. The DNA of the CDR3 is TGTGCCAGCAGCTTAGCGGGCGGGTGGAATGAGCAGTTCTTC. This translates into CASSLAGGWNEQFF.

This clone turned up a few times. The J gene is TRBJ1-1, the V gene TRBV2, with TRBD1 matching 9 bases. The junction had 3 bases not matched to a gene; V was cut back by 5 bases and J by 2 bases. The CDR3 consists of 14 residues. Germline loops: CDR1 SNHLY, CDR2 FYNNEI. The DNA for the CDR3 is TGTGCCAGCAGTCGACAGGGGGTTAACACTGAAGCTTTCTTT. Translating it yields CASSRQGVNTEAFF.

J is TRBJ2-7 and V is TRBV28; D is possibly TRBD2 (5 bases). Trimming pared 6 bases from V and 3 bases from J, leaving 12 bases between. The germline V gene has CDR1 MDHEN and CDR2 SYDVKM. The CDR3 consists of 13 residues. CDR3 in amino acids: CASRPPGDYEQYF. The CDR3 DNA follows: TGTGCCAGCAGGCCCCCCGGGGACTACGAGCAGTACTTC.

The chain's CDR3 is CSASTVLRGDYGYTF. The CDR3 DNA reads as TGCAGTGCGAGTACCGTCCTCAGAGGCGACTATGGCTACACCTTC. The rearrangement links TRBV20-1 to TRBJ1-2; D is unresolved. The CDR3 is 15 residues long. The germline V gene encodes CDR1 DFQATT and CDR2 SNEGSKA (reference sequence). V was pared by 6 bases and J by 3 bases, with 20 bases between.

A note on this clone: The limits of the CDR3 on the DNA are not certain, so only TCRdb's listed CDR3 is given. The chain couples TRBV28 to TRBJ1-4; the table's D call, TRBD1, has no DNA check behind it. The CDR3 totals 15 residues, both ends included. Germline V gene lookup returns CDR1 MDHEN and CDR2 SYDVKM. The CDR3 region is CASSSRDRDMKNCFF.

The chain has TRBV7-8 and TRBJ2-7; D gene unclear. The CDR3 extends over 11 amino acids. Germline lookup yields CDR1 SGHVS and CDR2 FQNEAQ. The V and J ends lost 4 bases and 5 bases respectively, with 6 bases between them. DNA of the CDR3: TGTGCCAGCAGCTCATTCCACGAGCAGTACTTC. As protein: CASSSFHEQYF. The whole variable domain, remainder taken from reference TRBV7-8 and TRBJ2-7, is GAGVSQSPRYKVAKRGQDVALRCDPISGHVSLFWYQQALGQGPEFLTYFQNEAQLDKSGLPSDRFFAERPEGSVSTLKIQRTQQEDSAVYLCASSSFHEQYFGPGTRLTVT.

The CDR3 sequence is CASNDGDIQYF. CDR3 DNA sequence: TGTGCCAGCAACGACGGGGACATTCAGTACTTC. The chain carries TRBV6-5 and TRBJ2-4; TRBD2 is a possible D gene (5 bases). Trimming pared 7 bases from V and 8 bases from J, leaving 9 bases between. This CDR3 comprises 11 residues. CDR1 MNHEY and CDR2 SVGAGI come from the germline V gene.

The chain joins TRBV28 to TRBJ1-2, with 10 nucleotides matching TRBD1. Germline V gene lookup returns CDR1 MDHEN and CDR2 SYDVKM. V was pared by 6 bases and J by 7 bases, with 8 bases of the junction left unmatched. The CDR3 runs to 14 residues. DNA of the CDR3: TGTGCCAGCAGACCCGGGACAGGGGCAGGTGGCTACACCTTC. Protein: CASRPGTGAGGYTF.

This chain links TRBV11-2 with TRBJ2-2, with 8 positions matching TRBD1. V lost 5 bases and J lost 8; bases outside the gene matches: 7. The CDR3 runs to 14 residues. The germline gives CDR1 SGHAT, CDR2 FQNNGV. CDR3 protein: CASSLRQGMGELFF. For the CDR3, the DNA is TGTGCCAGCAGCCTGAGACAGGGGATGGGGGAGCTGTTTTTT.

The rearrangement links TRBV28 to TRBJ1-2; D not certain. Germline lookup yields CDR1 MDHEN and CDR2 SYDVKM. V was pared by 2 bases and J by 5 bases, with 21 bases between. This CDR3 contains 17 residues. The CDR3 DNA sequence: TGTGCCAGCAGTTTACCCCCTCCCCAGGCGGGAACGTATGGCTACACCTTC. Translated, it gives CASSLPPPQAGTYGYTF.

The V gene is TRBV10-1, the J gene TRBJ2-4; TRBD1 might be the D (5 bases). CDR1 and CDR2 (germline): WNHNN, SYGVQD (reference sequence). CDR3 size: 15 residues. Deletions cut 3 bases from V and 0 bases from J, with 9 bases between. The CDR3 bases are TGCGCCAGCAGTGACAGGGTTGGAGCCAAAAACATTCAGTACTTC. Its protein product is CASSDRVGAKNIQYF.

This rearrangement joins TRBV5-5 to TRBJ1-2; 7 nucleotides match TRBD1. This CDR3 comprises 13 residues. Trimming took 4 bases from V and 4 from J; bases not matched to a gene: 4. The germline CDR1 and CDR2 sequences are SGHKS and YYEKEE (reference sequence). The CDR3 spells CASSPGQPYGYTF. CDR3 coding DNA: TGTGCCAGCAGCCCGGGACAGCCCTATGGCTACACCTTC. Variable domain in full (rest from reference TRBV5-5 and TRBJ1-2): DAGVTQSPTHLIKTRGQQVTLRCSPISGHKSVSWYQQVLGQGPQFIFQYYEKEERGRGNFPDRFSARQFPNYSSELNVNALLLGDSALYLCASSPGQPYGYTFGSGTRLTVV.

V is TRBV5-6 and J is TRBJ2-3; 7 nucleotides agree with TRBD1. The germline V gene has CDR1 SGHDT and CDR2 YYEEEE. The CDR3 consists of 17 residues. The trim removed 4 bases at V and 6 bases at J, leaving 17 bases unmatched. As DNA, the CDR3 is TGTGCCAGCAGCCGAGGGTCGCAGGGGGTCTTGTCGGATACGCAGTATTTT. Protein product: CASSRGSQGVLSDTQYF.

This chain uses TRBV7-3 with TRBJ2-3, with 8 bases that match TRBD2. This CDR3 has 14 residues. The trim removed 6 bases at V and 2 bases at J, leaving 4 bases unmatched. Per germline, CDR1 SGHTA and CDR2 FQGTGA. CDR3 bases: TGTGCCAGCAGGGGCGGGGGGTTCACAGATACGCAGTATTTT. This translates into CASRGGGFTDTQYF.

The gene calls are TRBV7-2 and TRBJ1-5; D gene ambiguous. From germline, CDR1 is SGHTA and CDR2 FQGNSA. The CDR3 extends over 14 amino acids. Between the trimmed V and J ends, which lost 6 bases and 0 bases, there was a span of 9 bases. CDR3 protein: CASSRGLSNQPQHF. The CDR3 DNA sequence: TGTGCCAGCAGTCGCGGCCTTAGCAATCAGCCCCAGCATTTT.

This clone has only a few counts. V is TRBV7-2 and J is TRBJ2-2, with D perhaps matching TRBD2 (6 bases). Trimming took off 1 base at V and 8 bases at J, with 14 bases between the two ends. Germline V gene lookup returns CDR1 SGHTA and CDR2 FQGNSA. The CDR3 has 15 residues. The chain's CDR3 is CASSLGTNLRGELFF. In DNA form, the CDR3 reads TGTGCCAGCAGCTTAGGGACTAATCTTAGGGGGGAGCTGTTTTTT.

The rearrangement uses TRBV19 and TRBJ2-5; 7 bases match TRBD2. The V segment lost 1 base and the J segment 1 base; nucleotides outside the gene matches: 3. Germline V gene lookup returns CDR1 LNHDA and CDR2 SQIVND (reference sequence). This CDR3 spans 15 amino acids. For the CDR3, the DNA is TGTGCCAGTAGTATAGTGGGGGGGGGCCAAGAGACCCAGTACTTC. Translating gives CASSIVGGGQETQYF.

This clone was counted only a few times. The CDR3 sequence: CASSRGRALSAEQYF. For the CDR3, the DNA is TGTGCCAGCAGTAGAGGCAGGGCCCTCTCCGCCGAGCAGTACTTC. The V gene is TRBV27, the J gene TRBJ2-7, with D maybe TRBD1 (5 bases). The V end was cut by 5 bases, the J end by 6 bases, with 20 bases between. Germline V gene lookup returns CDR1 MNHEY and CDR2 SMNVEV (reference sequence). The CDR3 consists of 15 residues.

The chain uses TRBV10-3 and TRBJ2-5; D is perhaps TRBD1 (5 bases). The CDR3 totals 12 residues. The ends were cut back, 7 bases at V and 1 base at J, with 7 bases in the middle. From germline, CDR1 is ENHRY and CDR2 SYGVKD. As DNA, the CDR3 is TGTGCCATCAAGGGGCTCCAAGAGACCCAGTACTTC. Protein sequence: CAIKGLQETQYF.

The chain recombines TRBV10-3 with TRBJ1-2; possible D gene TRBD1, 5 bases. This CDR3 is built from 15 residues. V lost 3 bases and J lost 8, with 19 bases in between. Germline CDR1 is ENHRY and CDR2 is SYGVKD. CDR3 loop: CAISDPGRGEGGYTF. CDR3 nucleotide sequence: TGTGCCATCAGTGACCCGGGACGGGGGGAAGGGGGCTACACCTTC.

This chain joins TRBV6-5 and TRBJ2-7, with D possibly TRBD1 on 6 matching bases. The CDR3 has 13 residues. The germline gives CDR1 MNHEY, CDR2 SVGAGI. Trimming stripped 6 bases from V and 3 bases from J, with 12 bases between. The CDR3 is CASRGTSNYEQYF. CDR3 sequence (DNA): TGTGCCAGCAGGGGGACAAGCAACTACGAGCAGTACTTC.

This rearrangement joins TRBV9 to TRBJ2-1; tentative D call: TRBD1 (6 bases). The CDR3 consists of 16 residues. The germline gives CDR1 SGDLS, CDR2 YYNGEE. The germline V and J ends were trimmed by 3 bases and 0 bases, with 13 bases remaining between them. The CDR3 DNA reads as TGTGCCAGCAGCGAGAGAGACAGGAGCTCCTACAATGAGCAGTTCTTC. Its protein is CASSERDRSSYNEQFF.

In DNA form, the CDR3 reads TGTGCCAGCAGCGTTTGGACAGGGCTTACATTCTACGAGCAGTACTTC. Translated: CASSVWTGLTFYEQYF. The gene calls are TRBV7-9 and TRBJ2-7; 8 bases are shared with TRBD1. This CDR3 has 16 amino acids. V was pared by 5 bases and J by 3 bases, with 12 bases of the junction left unmatched. CDR1 is SEHNR and CDR2 is FQNEAQ in the germline V gene (reference sequence).